The subject of this entry is one TCR beta chain. The data originate from a study of blood T cell repertoires in COVID-19. Background on the study: Samples taken during acute and convalescent COVID-19 were collected in the United States, Italy and Spain.

Per the original methods: Cell counts per sample came from amplifying reference gene primers. TCRdb's copy holds only in-frame clones and misses some; the assay was immunoSEQ multiplex PCR. V and J calls and clone size are copied from that table; D and trimming were computed from the DNA. The repertoire holds about 80,000 clones, with 82% as singletons. The sequence came from a man aged 60 to 75 with acute or convalescent COVID-19. Sequencing was done on a sample of peripheral blood.

The CDR3 DNA sequence: TGTGCCGCTCGGACTAGCGGGGGTTTCACAGATACGCAGTATTTT. Protein sequence: CAARTSGGFTDTQYF. The chain combines TRBV6-5 with TRBJ2-3, with TRBD2 matching 13 bases. This CDR3 has 15 amino acids. The germline gives CDR1 MNHEY, CDR2 SVGAGI. The V and J ends lost 11 bases and 2 bases, in that order; junction bases with no gene match: 7.